One T cell receptor beta chain is described in this entry. The data derive from a study of cytomegalovirus exposure and HLA in healthy donors. The J segment lost 4 bases and the V segment lost 7 bases, leaving 12 bases of the junction unmatched. Germline CDR1 reads MNHEY; CDR2 reads SVGAGI. The CDR3 contains 15 residues. Primers: 60 Vbeta forward and 13 Jbeta reverse. The data were produced by immunoSEQ multiplex PCR, yet TCRdb's version contains in-frame clones alone and is incomplete. The data contain 150,000 to 200,000 clones, roughly 86% of them seen just once; the ten biggest clones take up approximately 1.9%.

This clonotype originated in a woman in her late teens or twenties in good health and CMV-seronegative. This rearrangement joins TRBV6-5 to TRBJ1-2; TRBD1 aligns across 7 bases. The sequenced sample was PBMCs. CDR3 residues: CASNYDSTGSYGYTF. The CDR3 DNA sequence: TGTGCCAGCAACTACGATTCGACAGGGTCCTATGGCTACACCTTC.